The present TCR beta chain was sequenced within a study of blood T cell repertoires in COVID-19. Losses at the gene ends were 0 bases for V and 5 bases for J; bases not matched to a gene: 12. The CDR3 consists of 18 residues. Per germline, CDR1 LGHNA and CDR2 YSLEER. This table comes from immunoSEQ multiplex PCR, and its TCRdb copy is limited to in-frame clones, with some not included. The table lists about 160,000 clones, 85% to 95% of them singletons. The V gene is TRBV4-3, the J gene TRBJ2-2, with 7 bases fitting TRBD2. Sequenced: peripheral blood. This receptor was obtained from a woman in her 50s with acute or convalescent COVID-19. The CDR3 nucleotides read TGCGCCAGCAGCCAAGATATCGTGGGACTACTGGGGACCGGGGAGCTGTTTTTT. Translating gives CASSQDIVGLLGTGELFF.